Below, 12 T cell receptor beta chains from the same sample are listed, as sequenced in a study of cytomegalovirus exposure and HLA in healthy donors. PCR used 60 Vbeta primers and 13 Jbeta primers. Profiling relied on immunoSEQ multiplex PCR, and the TCRdb table lists in-frame clones only, not all of them. The data show 150,000 or so clones, around 74% seen once. Sequenced: PBMCs. The source of these receptors is a man aged 18 to 35 in good health and CMV-seropositive.

The V and J genes are TRBV11-2 and TRBJ2-1; 9 bases align to TRBD2. Unmatched junction bases numbered 3, after V lost 5 bases and J lost 10 bases. The CDR3 totals 12 residues. Germline CDR1 is SGHAT and CDR2 is FQNNGV. The CDR3 DNA sequence: TGTGCCAGCAGCGTTAGCGGGAGAGAGCAGTTCTTC. It translates to CASSVSGREQFF.

This clone was counted a few times. The V call is TRBV4-3, the J call TRBJ1-1; D is perhaps TRBD1 (5 bases). Trimming took 2 bases from V and 0 from J, leaving 10 bases between them. The CDR3 is made up of 15 amino acids. Germline V CDR1 and CDR2: LGHNA, YSLEER. The CDR3 protein is CASSQSPGVNTEAFF. CDR3 nucleotides: TGCGCCAGCAGCCAATCTCCGGGGGTGAACACTGAAGCTTTCTTT.

This rearrangement joins TRBV4-1 to TRBJ2-3, with 7 bases matching TRBD1. The J segment lost 4 bases and the V segment lost 7 bases, leaving 14 bases of the junction unmatched. Germline assignment: CDR1 MGHRA and CDR2 YSYEKL. This CDR3 contains 16 residues. DNA of the CDR3: TGCGCCAGCACCCTTTCTGGCGTTCAGGGGGCAGATACGCAGTATTTT. It encodes CASTLSGVQGADTQYF.

This chain links TRBV2 with TRBJ1-2; D is ambiguous. The CDR3 loop spans 16 amino acids. With 2 bases removed from V and 3 bases from J, the gap between germline ends came to 16 bases. Germline V CDR1 and CDR2: SNHLY, FYNNEI. The DNA of the CDR3 is TGTGCCAGCAGTGAACCCTTAACGGGAGCATACTATGGCTACACCTTC. It codes for CASSEPLTGAYYGYTF.

The V gene is TRBV4-1, the J gene TRBJ2-3, with 7 bases identical to TRBD2. The germline V gene has CDR1 MGHRA and CDR2 YSYEKL. The CDR3 is 14 residues long. The V gene end was trimmed by 4 bases and the J gene end by 4 bases; junction bases not matched to a gene: 5. The CDR3 DNA sequence: TGCGCCAGCAGCCGGGGGGGAAGTGCAGATACGCAGTATTTT. This gives the protein CASSRGGSADTQYF.

This rearrangement joins TRBV5-6 to TRBJ1-1; possibly TRBD1 for D (5 bases). The V end lost 0 bases, the J end lost 7 bases, and 13 bases lay between the germline ends. From germline, CDR1 is SGHDT and CDR2 YYEEEE. CDR3 length: 14 amino acids. The DNA of the CDR3 is TGTGCCAGCAGCTTGGATTTGGGGCAGAGTGAAGCTTTCTTT. The encoded protein is CASSLDLGQSEAFF.

The chain uses TRBV5-1 and TRBJ2-7; 7 nucleotides match TRBD1. Germline V gives CDR1 SGHRS, CDR2 YFSETQ. This CDR3 comprises 16 residues. V lost 3 bases, J lost 3 bases, and 12 bases stayed unmatched. The CDR3 loop is CASSSLPWDSYYEQYF. CDR3 nucleotide sequence: TGCGCCAGCAGCTCGCTGCCTTGGGACAGTTACTACGAGCAGTACTTC.

The gene calls are TRBV18 and TRBJ2-1, with 11 bases lining up with TRBD2. From germline, CDR1 is KGHSH and CDR2 LQKENI. This CDR3 is built from 15 residues. V gave up 3 bases and J gave up 3 bases; unmatched junction bases: 1. The CDR3 sequence: CASSPGTSGYNEQFF. The CDR3 nucleotides are TGTGCCAGCTCACCGGGGACTAGCGGCTACAATGAGCAGTTCTTC. Looking up the rest from reference TRBV18 and TRBJ2-1 gives the full variable domain: NAGVMQNPRHLVRRRGQEARLRCSPMKGHSHVYWYRQLPEEGLKFMVYLQKENIIDESGMPKERFSAEFPKEGPSILRIQQVVRGDSAAYFCASSPGTSGYNEQFFGPGTRLTVL.

The chain combines TRBV5-4 with TRBJ1-4; D may be TRBD1 (6 bases). Trimming took off 0 bases at V and 4 bases at J, with 13 bases between the two ends. The germline V gene encodes CDR1 SGHNT and CDR2 YYREEE (reference sequence). CDR3 size: 16 residues. CDR3 DNA sequence: TGTGCCAGCAGCTTGGGGGTGGGGGCCGGTAATGAAAAACTGTTTTTT. Translated: CASSLGVGAGNEKLFF.

The chain combines TRBV5-4 with TRBJ1-2; 8 positions match TRBD1. The germline gives CDR1 SGHNT, CDR2 YYREEE (reference sequence). The CDR3 extends over 14 amino acids. The junction had 4 bases not matched to a gene; V was cut back by 4 bases and J by 2 bases. This chain's CDR3 is CASSPGQGNYGYTF. The CDR3, as DNA: TGTGCCAGCAGCCCCGGACAGGGAAACTATGGCTACACCTTC.

The V gene is TRBV12-5, the J gene TRBJ2-1; D gene ambiguous. Germline values: CDR1 LGHNT, CDR2 FRNRAP. The germline V and J ends were trimmed by 1 base and 9 bases, with 13 bases remaining between them. The CDR3 contains 14 residues. The DNA of the CDR3 is TGTGCTAGTGGTTTGGGAATAGCACCGGCTGAGCAGTTCTTC. Amino acids: CASGLGIAPAEQFF.

The chain joins TRBV7-6 to TRBJ1-4; D call uncertain. The germline V gene has CDR1 SGHVS and CDR2 FNYEAQ. This CDR3 contains 16 residues. Trimming took off 5 bases at V and 8 bases at J, with 21 bases between the two ends. The CDR3 bases are TGTGCCAGCAGCCCGGAGCATGGGAGGATAGGGGAAAAACTGTTTTTT. It specifies CASSPEHGRIGEKLFF.